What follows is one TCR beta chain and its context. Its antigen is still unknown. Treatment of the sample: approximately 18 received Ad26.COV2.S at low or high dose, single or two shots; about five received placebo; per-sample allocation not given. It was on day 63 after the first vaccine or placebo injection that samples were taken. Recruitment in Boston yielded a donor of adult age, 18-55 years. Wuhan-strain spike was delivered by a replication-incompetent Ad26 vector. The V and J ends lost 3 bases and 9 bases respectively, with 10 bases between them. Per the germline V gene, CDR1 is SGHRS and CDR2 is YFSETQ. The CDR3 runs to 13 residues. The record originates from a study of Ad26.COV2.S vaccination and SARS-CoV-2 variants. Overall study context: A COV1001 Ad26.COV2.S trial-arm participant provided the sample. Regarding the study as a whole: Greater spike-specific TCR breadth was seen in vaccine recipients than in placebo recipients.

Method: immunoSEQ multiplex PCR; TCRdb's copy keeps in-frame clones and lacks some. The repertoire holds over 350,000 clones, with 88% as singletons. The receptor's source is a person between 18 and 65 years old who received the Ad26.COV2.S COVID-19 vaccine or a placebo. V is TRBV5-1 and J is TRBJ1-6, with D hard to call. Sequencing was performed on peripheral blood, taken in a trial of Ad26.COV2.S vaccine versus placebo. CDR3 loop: CASSSGGGSPLHF. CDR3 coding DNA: TGCGCCAGCAGCTCCGGTGGAGGTTCACCCCTCCACTTT.